This T cell receptor beta chain was recovered during a study of blood T cells in healthy people across ages. Trimming shortened V by 2 bases and J by 3 bases, and 1 base separated the two germline ends. The CDR3 spans 11 residues. Looked up from germline, CDR1 is SNHLY and CDR2 is FYNNEI. This clonotype has a count of ten or more. A second PCR of roughly 6 to 12 cycles used a sample-barcoded 5' primer and a J-beta primer mix. Via MiXCR, TCRdb re-called the 5' RACE reads, giving one row per CDR3 protein. The sample lists hundreds of thousands of distinct CDR3 sequences, roughly 35% occurring once. What was sequenced was blood. The TCR was taken from a man aged 18 to 30 in good health. V and J are TRBV2 and TRBJ2-5; D unresolved. CDR3 DNA: TGTGCCAGCAGTGAAAAAGAGACCCAGTACTTC. This encodes CASSEKETQYF.